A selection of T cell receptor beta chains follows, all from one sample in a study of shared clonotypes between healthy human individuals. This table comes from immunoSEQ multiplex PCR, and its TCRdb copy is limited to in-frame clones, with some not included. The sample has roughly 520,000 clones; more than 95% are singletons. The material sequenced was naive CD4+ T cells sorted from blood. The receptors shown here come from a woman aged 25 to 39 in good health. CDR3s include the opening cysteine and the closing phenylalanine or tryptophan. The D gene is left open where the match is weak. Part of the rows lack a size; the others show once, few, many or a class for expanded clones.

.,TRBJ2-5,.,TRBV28,CASRIQGVQETQYF,TGTGCCAGCAGAATACAGGGCGTCCAAGAGACCCAGTACTTC
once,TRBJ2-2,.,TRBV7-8,CASSGALRGTGELFF,TGTGCCAGCAGCGGGGCTCTTCGGGGGACCGGGGAGCTGTTTTTT
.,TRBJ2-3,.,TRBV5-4,CASTTPAGSSHTQYF,TGTGCCAGCACCACCCCGGCAGGGAGTAGCCATACGCAGTATTTT
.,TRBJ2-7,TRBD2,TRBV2,CASRGLAGDEQYF,TGTGCCAGCAGGGGACTAGCGGGAGACGAGCAGTACTTC
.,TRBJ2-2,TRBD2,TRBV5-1,CASSVTGTSGRVQTGELFF,TGCGCCAGCAGCGTCACCGGGACTAGCGGGAGGGTCCAAACCGGGGAGCTGTTTTTT
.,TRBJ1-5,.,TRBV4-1,CASSQDTVTLFDQPQHF,TGCGCCAGCAGCCAAGATACGGTTACCCTTTTCGACCAGCCCCAGCATTTT
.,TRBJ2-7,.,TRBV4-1,CASSQVGGQGNFYEQYF,TGCGCCAGCAGCCAAGTTGGGGGTCAGGGGAACTTTTACGAGCAGTACTTC
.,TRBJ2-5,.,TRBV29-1,CSADGEEASVETQYF,TGCAGCGCAGACGGAGAGGAGGCCTCAGTTGAGACCCAGTACTTC
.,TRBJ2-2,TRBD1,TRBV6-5,CASRLQGANTGELFF,TGTGCCAGCAGACTACAGGGGGCGAACACCGGGGAGCTGTTTTTT
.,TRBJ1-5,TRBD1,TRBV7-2,CASSLRGRYQPQHF,TGTGCCAGCAGCCTCAGGGGGCGCTATCAGCCCCAGCATTTT
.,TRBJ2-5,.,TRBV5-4,CASSPGTSTGKYF,TGTGCCAGCAGTCCCGGGACATCTACGGGAAAGTACTTC
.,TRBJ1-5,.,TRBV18,CASSRGRDQPQHF,TGTGCCAGCTCACGGGGGCGGGATCAGCCCCAGCATTTT
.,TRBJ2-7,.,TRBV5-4,CASSLRDHRHEQYF,TGTGCCAGCAGCTTGAGGGACCACCGCCACGAGCAGTACTTC
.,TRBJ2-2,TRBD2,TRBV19,CASSMGTSGNTGELFF,TGTGCCAGTAGTATGGGGACTAGCGGAAACACCGGGGAGCTGTTTTTT
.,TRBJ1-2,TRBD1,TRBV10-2,CASSEGGTGYGYTF,TGCGCCAGCAGTGAGGGAGGGACAGGGTATGGCTACACCTTC
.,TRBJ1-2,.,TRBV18,CASSPENGVNYGYTF,TGTGCCAGCTCACCCGAGAACGGGGTTAACTATGGCTACACCTTC
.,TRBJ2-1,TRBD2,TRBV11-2,CASSAFRDPGGNEQFF,TGTGCCAGCAGCGCATTCCGGGACCCGGGGGGTAATGAGCAGTTCTTC